This is a list of T cell receptor beta chains from one sample in a study of circulating CD8 cells and anti-PD-1 response in melanoma. One entry per CDR3 protein, called by TCRdb with MiXCR from the reads. This table holds hundreds of distinct CDR3 sequences, less than 8.5% found once. The sample in question was CD8+ T cells from PBMCs, obtained at baseline or after one month of anti-PD-1 therapy (not recorded which). These receptors were taken from a human donor with melanoma. CDR3s include the opening cysteine and the closing phenylalanine or tryptophan. The D gene is left open where the match is weak. Not every row has a clone size; where given, it reads once, few, many or a size class.

J	V	D	size	CDR3	DNA
TRBJ2-1	TRBV19	TRBD2	medium-sized	CASQAGLYYNEQFF	TGTGCCAGCCAAGCGGGGCTATACTACAATGAGCAGTTCTTC
TRBJ2-7	TRBV7-2	.	medium-sized	CASSEIGQSHYEQYF	TGTGCCAGCAGCGAAATAGGACAGAGCCACTACGAGCAGTACTTC
TRBJ1-2	TRBV29-1	.	medium-sized	CSVDRIGGPDYGYTF	TGCAGCGTTGATAGAATAGGAGGACCCGACTATGGCTACACCTTC
TRBJ2-7	TRBV4-3	.	medium-sized	CASSLWDGTPAEQYF	TGCGCCAGCAGCCTATGGGACGGGACCCCCGCTGAGCAGTACTTC
TRBJ2-1	TRBV4-1	TRBD2	medium-sized	CASSPDATSGGADEQFF	TGCGCCAGCAGCCCGGATGCAACTAGCGGGGGGGCGGATGAGCAGTTCTTC
TRBJ2-1	TRBV12-3/TRBV12-4	.	large	CASSLSYGGQEQFF	TGTGCCAGCAGTTTGAGTTACGGGGGCCAAGAGCAGTTCTTC
TRBJ2-3	TRBV2	.	medium-sized	CASSEAPGLEGATDTQYF	TGTGCCAGCAGTGAAGCCCCGGGGCTAGAAGGTGCGACAGATACGCAGTATTTT
TRBJ1-3	TRBV19	.	medium-sized	CASSILPPPSSGNTIYF	TGTGCCAGTAGTATACTCCCCCCCCCTAGCTCTGGAAACACCATATATTTT
TRBJ1-3	TRBV20-1	.	large	CSALPLDGNTIYF	TGCAGTGCCCTTCCCCTAGACGGAAACACCATATATTTT
TRBJ1-3	TRBV20-1	.	medium-sized	CSARVEPAIYF	TGCAGTGCTAGAGTGGAGCCAGCCATATATTTT
TRBJ2-5	TRBV19	.	.	CASSMVAGETQYF	TGTGCCAGTAGTATGGTGGCGGGGGAGACCCAGTACTTC
TRBJ1-1	TRBV18	.	medium-sized	CASSPSGSHTEAFF	TGTGCCAGCTCACCATCGGGTTCTCACACTGAAGCTTTCTTT
TRBJ2-7	TRBV12-3/TRBV12-4	.	few	CASSLAGPAYEQYF	TGTGCCAGCAGTTTAGCGGGGCCAGCCTACGAGCAGTACTTC
TRBJ1-1	TRBV6-2/TRBV6-3	.	large	CASSSSVTGLNTEAFF	TGTGCCAGCAGTTCATCAGTGACGGGGCTGAACACTGAAGCTTTCTTT
TRBJ1-4	TRBV7-2	.	medium-sized	CASSLDYREVVPDEKLFF	TGTGCCAGCAGCTTAGACTACAGGGAGGTCGTCCCTGATGAAAAACTGTTTTTT
TRBJ2-1	TRBV9	.	hyperexpanded	CASGGMKEQFF	TGTGCCAGCGGGGGGATGAAGGAGCAGTTCTTC
TRBJ2-2	TRBV12-3/TRBV12-4	TRBD2	few	CASSLGLAGADTGELFF	TGTGCCAGCAGTTTGGGACTAGCGGGGGCGGACACCGGGGAGCTGTTTTTT
TRBJ2-1	TRBV7-2	TRBD2	medium-sized	CASSHLAGGYNEQFF	TGTGCCAGCAGCCATCTAGCGGGGGGGTACAATGAGCAGTTCTTC
TRBJ2-7	TRBV4-1	.	medium-sized	CASSHRDGSYEQYF	TGCGCCAGCAGCCACCGGGACGGCTCCTACGAGCAGTACTTC
TRBJ2-7	TRBV10-3	.	.	CATGDIGRPYEQYF	TGTGCCACCGGTGATATTGGAAGGCCCTACGAGCAGTACTTC
TRBJ2-7	TRBV20-1	.	medium-sized	CSARAGLSYEQYF	TGCAGTGCTAGAGCGGGACTTAGCTACGAGCAGTACTTC
TRBJ2-4	TRBV24-1	.	medium-sized	CATKRPGPEQF	TGTGCCACCAAACGCCCGGGCCCCGAGCAATTC
TRBJ2-7	TRBV29-1	.	medium-sized	CSVGASLQGGEQYF	TGCAGCGTTGGGGCCAGCCTACAAGGGGGCGAGCAGTACTTC
TRBJ2-2	TRBV7-9	.	large	CASRSGSPPGELFF	TGTGCCAGCAGGTCGGGTAGCCCGCCCGGGGAGCTGTTTTTT
TRBJ2-5	TRBV23-1	.	medium-sized	CASSQSRPMQETQYF	TGCGCCAGCAGTCAATCTAGACCGATGCAAGAGACCCAGTACTTC
TRBJ2-7	TRBV29-1	TRBD1	medium-sized	CSVEAWGQGQGYEQYF	TGCAGCGTTGAAGCCTGGGGACAGGGGCAAGGATACGAGCAGTACTTC
TRBJ2-1	TRBV20-1	TRBD2	medium-sized	CSAPLAGGPDEQFF	TGCAGTGCTCCCCTAGCGGGGGGGCCTGATGAGCAGTTCTTC
TRBJ2-3	TRBV7-2	.	hyperexpanded	CASSLDLGTQYF	TGTGCCAGCAGCTTAGATCTGGGTACGCAGTATTTT
TRBJ2-5	TRBV12-3/TRBV12-4	TRBD1	medium-sized	CASTSTGNHLIQTQYF	TGTGCCAGCACCTCGACAGGGAACCATCTCATCCAGACCCAGTACTTC
TRBJ2-7	TRBV19	.	medium-sized	CASTSSGPYEQYF	TGTGCCAGTACTTCCTCTGGCCCCTACGAGCAGTACTTC
TRBJ2-1	TRBV5-5	TRBD2	medium-sized	CASSSPGGNNNEQFF	TGTGCCAGCAGCTCCCCCGGGGGGAACAACAATGAGCAGTTCTTC
TRBJ1-5	TRBV9	.	large	CASSVAGLIDQPQHF	TGTGCCAGCAGCGTAGCAGGGTTAATCGATCAGCCCCAGCATTTT
TRBJ2-7	TRBV2	TRBD2	large	CATFRGVGAAEQYF	TGTGCTACCTTCCGGGGGGTAGGCGCGGCTGAGCAGTACTTC
TRBJ2-7	TRBV11-2	.	medium-sized	CASSFATYYEQYF	TGTGCCAGCAGCTTTGCGACATACTACGAGCAGTACTTC
TRBJ1-4	TRBV5-4	TRBD1	medium-sized	CASSSNRGIDEKLFF	TGTGCCAGCAGCTCCAACAGGGGTATAGATGAAAAACTGTTTTTT
TRBJ2-7	TRBV29-1	.	.	CSGGGPGYEQYF	TGCAGCGGGGGGGGGCCGGGCTACGAGCAGTACTTC
TRBJ2-5	TRBV27	TRBD2	large	CASSPTVAGAETQYF	TGTGCCAGTTCACCCACGGTAGCGGGGGCAGAGACCCAGTACTTC
TRBJ1-2	TRBV20-1	TRBD1	medium-sized	CSATRQGSYGYTF	TGCAGTGCTACTCGACAGGGTAGCTATGGCTACACCTTC
TRBJ1-1	TRBV19	.	medium-sized	CASSIQKLGNTEAFF	TGTGCCAGTAGTATCCAGAAGCTTGGGAACACTGAAGCTTTCTTT
TRBJ2-3	TRBV7-2	.	medium-sized	CASSSTSRAILDTQYF	TGTGCCAGCAGCTCGACCTCTAGGGCAATCTTAGATACGCAGTATTTT
TRBJ2-2	TRBV21-1	.	large	CASSKAWRNTGELFF	TGTGCCAGCAGCAAAGCATGGAGGAACACCGGGGAGCTGTTTTTT
TRBJ2-4	TRBV20-1	.	few	CSARDIGVIQYF	TGCAGTGCTAGGGATATAGGAGTCATTCAGTACTTC
TRBJ2-1	TRBV19	TRBD1	medium-sized	CASSILGRYRGSDNEQFF	TGTGCCAGTAGTATACTAGGCCGGTACAGGGGAAGTGACAATGAGCAGTTCTTC
TRBJ2-5	TRBV27	.	medium-sized	CASSSGLSETQYF	TGTGCCAGCAGTTCTGGGCTTTCGGAGACCCAGTACTTC
TRBJ1-2	TRBV5-5	TRBD1	medium-sized	CASSAPRDSGLIGYTF	TGTGCCAGCAGCGCCCCACGGGACAGCGGGCTAATAGGGTACACCTTC
TRBJ1-2	TRBV10-3	TRBD1	large	CAIPGTGFGYTF	TGTGCCATTCCCGGGACAGGGTTTGGCTACACCTTC
TRBJ2-7	TRBV5-6	.	hyperexpanded	CASSLSHVVAYEQYF	TGTGCCAGCAGCTTGTCCCATGTGGTAGCCTACGAGCAGTACTTC
TRBJ2-7	TRBV18	.	medium-sized	CASSPLDSSYEQYF	TGTGCCAGCTCACCATTGGACAGCTCCTACGAGCAGTACTTC